The T cell receptor beta chain under discussion was sequenced for a study of response to subunit inactivated influenza vaccine. TCRdb analysed the RT-PCR reads with MiXCR anew, one entry per CDR3 protein. The sample records about 570,000 distinct CDR3 sequences, approximately 10% being singletons. This clonotype was seen at least ten times. The sample was also reused in another study, on T cells expressing NK-cell markers. Per that paper: A 5'RACE template switching approach incorporating UMIs was used to make TCR beta cDNA. Sorted CD3+CD56+NKG2C+, CD3+CD56+NKG2C- and CD3+CD56-NKG2C+ T cells supplied TCR beta repertoires. Whether expanded NKG2C+ T cell clones were HCMV specific stayed uncertain.

The source material was PBMCs from blood, sampled on the day of vaccination. This TCR was sampled from a man aged 50-60 years who received an inactivated influenza vaccine.

CDR3 nucleotide sequence: TGCAGTGCTAGTATTATAGCGGGAGTCCAATACGAGCAGTACTTC. Amino acid sequence: CSASIIAGVQYEQYF. V and J are TRBV20-1 and TRBJ2-7; 9 bases are a match to TRBD2. Germline lookup yields CDR1 DFQATT and CDR2 SNEGSKA (reference sequence). J gave up 4 bases and V 3 bases, and 10 bases lay outside the gene matches. The CDR3 covers 15 residues.